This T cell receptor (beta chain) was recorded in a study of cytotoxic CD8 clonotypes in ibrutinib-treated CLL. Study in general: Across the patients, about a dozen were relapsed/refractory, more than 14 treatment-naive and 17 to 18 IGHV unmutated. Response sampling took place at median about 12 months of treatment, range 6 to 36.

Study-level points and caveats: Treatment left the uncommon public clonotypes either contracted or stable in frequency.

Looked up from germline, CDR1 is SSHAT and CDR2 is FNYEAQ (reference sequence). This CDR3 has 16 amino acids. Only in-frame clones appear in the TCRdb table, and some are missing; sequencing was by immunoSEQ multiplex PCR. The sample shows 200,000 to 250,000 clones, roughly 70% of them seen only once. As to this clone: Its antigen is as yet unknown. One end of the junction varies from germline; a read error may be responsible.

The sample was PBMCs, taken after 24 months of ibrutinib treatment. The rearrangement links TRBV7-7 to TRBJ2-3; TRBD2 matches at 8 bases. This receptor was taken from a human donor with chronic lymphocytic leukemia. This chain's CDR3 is CASSLAPGGVTDTQYF. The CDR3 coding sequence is TGTGCTAGCAGCTTAGCCCCGGGAGGGGTCACAGATACGCAGTATTTT.